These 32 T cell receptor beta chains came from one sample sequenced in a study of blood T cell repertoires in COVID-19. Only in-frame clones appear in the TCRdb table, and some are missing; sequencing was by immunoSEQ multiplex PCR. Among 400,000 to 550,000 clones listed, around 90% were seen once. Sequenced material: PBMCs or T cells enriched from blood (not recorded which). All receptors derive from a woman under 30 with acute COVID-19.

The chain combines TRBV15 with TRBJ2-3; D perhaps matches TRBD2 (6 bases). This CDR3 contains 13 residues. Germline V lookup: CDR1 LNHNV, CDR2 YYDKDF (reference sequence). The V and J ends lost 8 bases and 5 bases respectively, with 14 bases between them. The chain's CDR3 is CATGGRSLDTQYF. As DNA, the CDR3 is TGTGCCACCGGGGGGAGGAGTCTAGATACGCAGTATTTT.

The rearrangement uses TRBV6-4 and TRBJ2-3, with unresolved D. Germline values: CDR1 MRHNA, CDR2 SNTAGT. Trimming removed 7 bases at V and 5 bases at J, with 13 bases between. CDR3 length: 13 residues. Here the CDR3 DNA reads TGTGCCAGCACTCGATCCCCGGGAGATACGCAGTATTTT. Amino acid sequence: CASTRSPGDTQYF.

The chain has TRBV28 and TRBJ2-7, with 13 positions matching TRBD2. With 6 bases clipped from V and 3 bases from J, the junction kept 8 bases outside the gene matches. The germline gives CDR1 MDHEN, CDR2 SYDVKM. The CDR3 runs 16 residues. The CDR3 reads CASRSRLAGGFYEQYF. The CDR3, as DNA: TGTGCCAGCAGATCCCGACTAGCGGGAGGTTTCTACGAGCAGTACTTC.

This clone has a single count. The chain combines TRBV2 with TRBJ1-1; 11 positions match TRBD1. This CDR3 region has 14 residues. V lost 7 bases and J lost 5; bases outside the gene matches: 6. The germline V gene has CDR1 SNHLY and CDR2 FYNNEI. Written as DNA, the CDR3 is TGTGCCAGCATTAGGACAGGGGGCGGGACTGAAGCTTTCTTT. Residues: CASIRTGGGTEAFF.

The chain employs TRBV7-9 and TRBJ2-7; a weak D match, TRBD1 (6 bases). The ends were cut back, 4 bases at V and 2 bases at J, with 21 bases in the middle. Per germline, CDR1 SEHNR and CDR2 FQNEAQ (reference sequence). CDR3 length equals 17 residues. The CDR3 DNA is TGTGCCAGCAGCTCCCGCGCCAGGGGACACCTAACCTACGAGCAGTACTTC. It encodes CASSSRARGHLTYEQYF.

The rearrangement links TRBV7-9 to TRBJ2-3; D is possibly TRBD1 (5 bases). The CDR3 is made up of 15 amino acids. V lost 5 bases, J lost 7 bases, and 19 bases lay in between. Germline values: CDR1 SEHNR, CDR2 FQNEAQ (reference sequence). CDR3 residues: CASSRTTAEFYTQYF. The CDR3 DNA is TGTGCCAGCAGCCGGACAACGGCAGAGTTTTATACGCAGTATTTT.

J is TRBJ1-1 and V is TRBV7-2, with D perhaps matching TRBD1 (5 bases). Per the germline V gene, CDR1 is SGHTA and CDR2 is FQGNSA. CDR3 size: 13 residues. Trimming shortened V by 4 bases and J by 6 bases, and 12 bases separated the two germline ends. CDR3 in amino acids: CASSSHGGAEAFF. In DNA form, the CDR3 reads TGTGCCAGCAGCTCACACGGGGGTGCTGAAGCTTTCTTT. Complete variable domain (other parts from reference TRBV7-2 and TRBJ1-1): GAGVSQSPSNKVTEKGKDVELRCDPISGHTALYWYRQSLGQGLEFLIYFQGNSAPDKSGLPSDRFSAERTGGSVSTLTIQRTQQEDSAVYLCASSSHGGAEAFFGQGTRLTVV.

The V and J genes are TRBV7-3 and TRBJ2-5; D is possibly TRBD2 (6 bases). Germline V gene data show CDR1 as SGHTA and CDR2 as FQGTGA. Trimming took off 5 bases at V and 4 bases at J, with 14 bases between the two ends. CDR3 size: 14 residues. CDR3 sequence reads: CASSPGGASETQYF. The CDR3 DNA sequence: TGTGCCAGCAGCCCCGGCGGGGCGTCAGAGACCCAGTACTTC.

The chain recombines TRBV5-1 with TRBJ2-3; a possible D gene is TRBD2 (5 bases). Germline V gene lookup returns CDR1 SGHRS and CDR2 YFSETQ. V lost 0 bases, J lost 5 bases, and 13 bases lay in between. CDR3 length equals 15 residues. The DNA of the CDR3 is TGCGCCAGCAGCTTGGCTGACGGGGTACGAGATACGCAGTATTTT. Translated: CASSLADGVRDTQYF.

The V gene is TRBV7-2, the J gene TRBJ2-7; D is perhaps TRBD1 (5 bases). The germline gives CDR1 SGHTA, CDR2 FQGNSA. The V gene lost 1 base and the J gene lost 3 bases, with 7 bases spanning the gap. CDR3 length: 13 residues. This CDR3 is CASSLEGRYEQYF. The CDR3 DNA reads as TGTGCCAGCAGCTTAGAGGGGCGCTACGAGCAGTACTTC.

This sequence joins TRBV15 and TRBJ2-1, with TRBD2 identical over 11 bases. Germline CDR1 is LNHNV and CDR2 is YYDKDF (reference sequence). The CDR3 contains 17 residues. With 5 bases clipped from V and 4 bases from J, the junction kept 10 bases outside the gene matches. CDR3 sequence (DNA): TGTGCCACCAGCGGGGATAGCGGGAGGGTATCGTACAATGAGCAGTTCTTC. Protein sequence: CATSGDSGRVSYNEQFF. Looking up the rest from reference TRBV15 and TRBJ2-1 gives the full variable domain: DAMVIQNPRYQVTQFGKPVTLSCSQTLNHNVMYWYQQKSSQAPKLLFHYYDKDFNNEADTPDNFQSRRPNTSFCFLDIRSPGLGDTAMYLCATSGDSGRVSYNEQFFGPGTRLTVL.

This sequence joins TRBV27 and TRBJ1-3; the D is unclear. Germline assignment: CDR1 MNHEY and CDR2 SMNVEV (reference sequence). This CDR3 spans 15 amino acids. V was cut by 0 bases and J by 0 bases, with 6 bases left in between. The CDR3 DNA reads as TGTGCCAGCAGTTTATCAACGAGCTCTGGAAACACCATATATTTT. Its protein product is CASSLSTSSGNTIYF.

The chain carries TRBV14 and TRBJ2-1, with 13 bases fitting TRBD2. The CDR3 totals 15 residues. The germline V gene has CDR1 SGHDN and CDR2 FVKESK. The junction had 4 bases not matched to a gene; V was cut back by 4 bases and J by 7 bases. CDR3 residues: CASSRTSGRGNEQFF. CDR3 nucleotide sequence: TGTGCCAGCAGCCGTACTAGCGGGAGGGGAAATGAGCAGTTCTTC.

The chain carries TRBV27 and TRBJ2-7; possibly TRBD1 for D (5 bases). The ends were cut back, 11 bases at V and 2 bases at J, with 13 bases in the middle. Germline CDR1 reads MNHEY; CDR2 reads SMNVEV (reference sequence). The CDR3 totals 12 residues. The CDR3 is CAGPIGAYEQYF. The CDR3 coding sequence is TGTGCCGGACCCATAGGGGCCTACGAGCAGTACTTC.

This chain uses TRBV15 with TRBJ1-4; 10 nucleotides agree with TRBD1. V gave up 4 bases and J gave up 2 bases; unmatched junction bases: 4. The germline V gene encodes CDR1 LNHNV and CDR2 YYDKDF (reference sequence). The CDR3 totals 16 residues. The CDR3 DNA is TGTGCCACCAGCATCCCGGGACAGGGGACTAATGAAAAACTGTTTTTT. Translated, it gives CATSIPGQGTNEKLFF.

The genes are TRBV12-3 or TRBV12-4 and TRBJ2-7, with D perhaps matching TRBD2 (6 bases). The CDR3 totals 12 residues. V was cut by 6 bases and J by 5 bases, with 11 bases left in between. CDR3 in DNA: TGTGCCAGCAGGCCGGGCGGGAACGAGCAGTACTTC. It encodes CASRPGGNEQYF.

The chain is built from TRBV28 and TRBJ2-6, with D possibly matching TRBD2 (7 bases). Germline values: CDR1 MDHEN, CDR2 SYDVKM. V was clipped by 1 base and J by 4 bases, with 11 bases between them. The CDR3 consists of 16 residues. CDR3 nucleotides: TGTGCCAGCAGTTTATCGGGGGGCCGCGGGGCCAACGTCCTGACTTTC. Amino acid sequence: CASSLSGGRGANVLTF.

The chain's CDR3 is CASSGTGRYGYTF. For the CDR3, the DNA is TGTGCCAGCAGCGGGACAGGTCGCTATGGCTACACCTTC. The chain is built from TRBV28 and TRBJ1-2, with TRBD1 matching 8 bases. CDR3 length equals 13 residues. With V trimmed by 6 bases and J by 4 bases, 4 bases remained unmatched. Germline loops: CDR1 MDHEN, CDR2 SYDVKM.

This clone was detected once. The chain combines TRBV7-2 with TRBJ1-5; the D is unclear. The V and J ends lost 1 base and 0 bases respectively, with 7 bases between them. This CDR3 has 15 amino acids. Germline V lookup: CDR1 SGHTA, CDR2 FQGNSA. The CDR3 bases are TGTGCCAGCAGCTTAGAACCGGTTAGCAATCAGCCCCAGCATTTT. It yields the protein CASSLEPVSNQPQHF.

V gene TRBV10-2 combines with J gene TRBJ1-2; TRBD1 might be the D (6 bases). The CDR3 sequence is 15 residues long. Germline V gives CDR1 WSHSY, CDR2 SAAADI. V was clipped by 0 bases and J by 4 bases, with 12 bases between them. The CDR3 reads CASSESDSRGYGYTF. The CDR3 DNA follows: TGCGCCAGCAGTGAGTCGGACAGTAGGGGCTATGGCTACACCTTC.

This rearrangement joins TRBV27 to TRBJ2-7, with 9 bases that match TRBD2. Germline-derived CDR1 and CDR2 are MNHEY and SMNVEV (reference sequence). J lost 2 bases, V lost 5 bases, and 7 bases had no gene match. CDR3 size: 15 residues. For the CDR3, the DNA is TGTGCCAGCAGTCCCCGACTAGCGGCCCCCTACGAGCAGTACTTC. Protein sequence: CASSPRLAAPYEQYF.

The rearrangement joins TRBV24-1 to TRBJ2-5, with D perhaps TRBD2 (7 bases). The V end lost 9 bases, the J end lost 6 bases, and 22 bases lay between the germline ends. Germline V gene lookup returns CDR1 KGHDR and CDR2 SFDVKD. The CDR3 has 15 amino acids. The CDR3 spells CATATGGGDPKTQYF. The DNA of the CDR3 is TGTGCCACCGCTACAGGAGGGGGGGACCCAAAGACCCAGTACTTC.

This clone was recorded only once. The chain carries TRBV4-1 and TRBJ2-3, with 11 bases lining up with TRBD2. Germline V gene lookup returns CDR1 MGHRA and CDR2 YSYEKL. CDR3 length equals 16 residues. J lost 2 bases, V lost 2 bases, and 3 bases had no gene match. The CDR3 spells CASSQRLAGPTDTQYF. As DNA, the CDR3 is TGCGCCAGCAGCCAAAGACTAGCGGGACCCACAGATACGCAGTATTTT.

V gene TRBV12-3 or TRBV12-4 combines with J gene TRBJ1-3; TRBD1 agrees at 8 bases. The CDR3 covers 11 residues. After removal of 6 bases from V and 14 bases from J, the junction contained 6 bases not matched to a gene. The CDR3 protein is CASSSLDRVYF. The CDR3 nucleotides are TGTGCCAGCAGCTCCCTGGACAGGGTATATTTT.

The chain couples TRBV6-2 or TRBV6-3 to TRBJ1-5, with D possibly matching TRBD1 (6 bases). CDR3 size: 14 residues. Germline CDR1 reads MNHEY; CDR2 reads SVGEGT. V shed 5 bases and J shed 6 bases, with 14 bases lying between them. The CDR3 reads CASSPTGTGQPQHF. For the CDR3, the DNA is TGTGCCAGCAGTCCAACAGGGACGGGTCAGCCCCAGCATTTT.

The CDR3 nucleotides are TGCGCCAGCAGCGCCAGGGAGACCCAGTACTTC. It translates to CASSARETQYF. This chain uses TRBV4-1 with TRBJ2-5, with D unclear. This CDR3 contains 11 residues. The germline V gene encodes CDR1 MGHRA and CDR2 YSYEKL. Trimming took off 5 bases at V and 5 bases at J, with 6 bases between the two ends.

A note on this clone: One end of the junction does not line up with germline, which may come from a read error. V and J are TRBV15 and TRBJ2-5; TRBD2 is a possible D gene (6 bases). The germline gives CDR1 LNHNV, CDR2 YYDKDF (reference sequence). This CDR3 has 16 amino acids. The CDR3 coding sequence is TGTGCCACCAGCACAACGGGGCGGGAAAGGGTAGAGGCCCAGTACTTC. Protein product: CATSTTGRERVEAQYF.

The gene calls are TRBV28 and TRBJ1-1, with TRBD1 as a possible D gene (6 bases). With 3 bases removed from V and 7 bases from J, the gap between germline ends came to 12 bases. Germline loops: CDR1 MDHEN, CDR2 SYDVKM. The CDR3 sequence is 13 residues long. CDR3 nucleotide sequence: TGTGCCAGCAGTTTGGGGAACAGGGTTGAAGCTTTCTTT. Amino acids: CASSLGNRVEAFF.

The CDR3 loop is CATKTSGGKQYF. Here the CDR3 DNA reads TGTGCCACTAAGACTAGCGGAGGGAAGCAGTACTTC. The rearrangement links TRBV6-4 to TRBJ2-7, with 9 bases identical to TRBD2. J gave up 8 bases and V 10 bases, and 9 bases lay outside the gene matches. The V gene's germline CDR1 is MRHNA and CDR2 SNTAGT. CDR3 length equals 12 residues.

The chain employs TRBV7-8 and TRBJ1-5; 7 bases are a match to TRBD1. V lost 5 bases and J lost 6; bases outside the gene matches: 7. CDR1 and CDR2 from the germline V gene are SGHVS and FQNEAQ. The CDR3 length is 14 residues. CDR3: CASSLDRDSQPQHF. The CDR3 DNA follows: TGTGCCAGCAGCCTTGACCGGGACAGTCAGCCCCAGCATTTT.

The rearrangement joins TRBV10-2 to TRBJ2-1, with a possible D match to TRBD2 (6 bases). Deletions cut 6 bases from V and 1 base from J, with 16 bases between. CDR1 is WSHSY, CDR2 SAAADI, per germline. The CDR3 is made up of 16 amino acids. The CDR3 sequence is CASRGLRSLSYNEQFF. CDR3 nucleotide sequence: TGCGCCAGCAGGGGACTGCGCTCGTTATCCTACAATGAGCAGTTCTTC.

The DNA for the CDR3 is TGTGCCAGCTCGGGGGAGTTCGGGGAAAAACTGTTTTTT. This translates into CASSGEFGEKLFF. The chain has TRBV2 and TRBJ1-4, with D possibly TRBD1 on 5 matching bases. V was trimmed by 8 bases and J by 8 bases, leaving 15 bases between them. This CDR3 has 13 amino acids. Germline lookup yields CDR1 SNHLY and CDR2 FYNNEI. The entire variable domain, with the rest obtained from reference TRBV2 and TRBJ1-4, is as follows: EPEVTQTPSHQVTQMGQEVILRCVPISNHLYFYWYRQILGQKVEFLVSFYNNEISEKSEIFDDQFSVERPDGSNFTLKIRSTKLEDSAMYFCASSGEFGEKLFFGSGTQLSVL.